What follows are 17 T cell receptor beta chains derived from one specimen sequenced in a study of cytomegalovirus exposure and HLA in healthy donors (dated by TCRdb to the late 2010s). Receptors were amplified or captured by the immunoSEQ multiplex PCR assay. For the multiplex PCR, a mixture combining 60 forward primers for TCR Vbeta segments and 13 reverse primers for TCR Jbeta segments was used. Here the immuneACCESS table is served through TCRdb, limited to in-frame sequences with V and J called. Missing clones are a known gap in these copies; in checked studies unresolved V genes cover under half, and the rest lacks a known reason. The sample table holds 180,000 or so clones, of which 76% were seen once. Clones ranked in the top ten supply 1.5% to 2% of the sample. Sequencing used PBMCs. All receptors derive from a man aged 18 to 30 in good health and CMV-seronegative.

The chain employs TRBV5-6 and TRBJ2-7, with unresolved D. The germline V gene has CDR1 SGHDT and CDR2 YYEEEE. This CDR3 region has 13 residues. The V end lost 2 bases, the J end lost 5 bases, and 11 bases lay between the germline ends. The CDR3 here is CASSLRLFDEQYF. CDR3 DNA: TGTGCCAGCAGCTTACGACTTTTTGACGAGCAGTACTTC.

This clone occurred once. The V and J genes are TRBV10-3 and TRBJ2-7; D call uncertain. The germline V gene encodes CDR1 ENHRY and CDR2 SYGVKD. The V and J ends lost 3 bases and 0 bases respectively, with 12 bases between them. This CDR3 is 15 amino acids long. CDR3 sequence reads: CAISDPNRSSYEQYF. DNA for the CDR3: TGTGCCATCAGTGACCCTAACAGAAGCTCCTACGAGCAGTACTTC.

The chain has TRBV11-1 and TRBJ1-1; the D gene is possibly TRBD1 (5 bases). Trimming removed 1 base at V and 1 base at J, with 13 bases between. The CDR3 runs to 16 residues. Germline values: CDR1 SGHAT, CDR2 FQDESV (reference sequence). The CDR3 region is CASSLGTADKNTEAFF. The CDR3 DNA is TGTGCCAGCAGCTTAGGGACGGCGGACAAGAACACTGAAGCTTTCTTT.

V usage is TRBV19 and J usage is TRBJ2-7; 8 bases match TRBD1. The J segment lost 5 bases and the V segment lost 8 bases, leaving 2 bases of the junction unmatched. Germline V gives CDR1 LNHDA, CDR2 SQIVND (reference sequence). The CDR3 consists of 11 residues. DNA of the CDR3: TGTGCCAGTCGGACAGGGAACGAGCAGTACTTC. The encoded protein is CASRTGNEQYF.

This rearrangement joins TRBV6-5 to TRBJ2-7, with TRBD2 matching 8 bases. V gave up 8 bases and J gave up 9 bases; unmatched junction bases: 12. CDR1 is MNHEY, CDR2 SVGAGI, per germline. This CDR3 has 13 residues. The CDR3 DNA follows: TGTGCCAGCCGAGGTAGCGGGATGGGCAGGCAGTACTTC. It encodes CASRGSGMGRQYF.

CDR3 nucleotide sequence: TGCGCCAGCAGCTTGAAAGGGGGCAACGAGCAGTACTTC. Translated: CASSLKGGNEQYF. The chain recombines TRBV5-1 with TRBJ2-7, with TRBD1 matching over 7 bases. The J segment lost 5 bases and the V segment lost 1 base, leaving 3 bases of the junction unmatched. This CDR3 spans 13 amino acids. The germline V gene encodes CDR1 SGHRS and CDR2 YFSETQ.

The CDR3 region has the DNA TGTGCCAGCAGCTTAGACTCGTGGGGGGAACACAACTATGGCTACACCTTC. It is translated as CASSLDSWGEHNYGYTF. The chain employs TRBV7-2 and TRBJ1-2; TRBD1 might be the D (5 bases). Germline CDR1 and CDR2: SGHTA and FQGNSA. Trimming left V 1 base short and J 2 bases short, with 17 bases between. The CDR3 runs 17 residues.

This clone was observed a handful of times. This chain connects TRBV7-8 to TRBJ2-1; tentatively, D is TRBD2 (5 bases). Germline V gene sequence: CDR1 SGHVS, CDR2 FQNEAQ. The CDR3 has 18 residues. The germline V and J ends were trimmed by 1 base and 0 bases, with 16 bases remaining between them. The CDR3: CASSLGSVRRSSYNEQFF. The CDR3, as DNA: TGTGCCAGCAGCTTAGGTTCCGTGCGGAGGAGCTCCTACAATGAGCAGTTCTTC.

V gene TRBV10-3 combines with J gene TRBJ2-7; the match to TRBD1 covers 7 bases. V lost 6 bases and J lost 5; bases outside the gene matches: 7. The CDR3 has 13 amino acids. Germline V gives CDR1 ENHRY, CDR2 SYGVKD. The CDR3 bases are TGTGCCATCAGACCGGGACAGCCCCACGAGCAGTACTTC. It is translated as CAIRPGQPHEQYF.

The chain recombines TRBV2 with TRBJ1-5; D possibly corresponds to TRBD1 (6 bases). V shed 4 bases and J shed 3 bases, with 13 bases lying between them. Germline values: CDR1 SNHLY, CDR2 FYNNEI. The CDR3 loop spans 15 amino acids. CDR3 loop: CASSALDRTNQPQHF. Written as DNA, the CDR3 is TGTGCCAGCAGTGCCCTCGACAGGACCAATCAGCCCCAGCATTTT.

This chain connects TRBV18 to TRBJ1-4; 9 bases match TRBD1. The junction had 13 bases not matched to a gene; V was cut back by 2 bases and J by 0 bases. There are 20 residues in the CDR3. Per germline, CDR1 KGHSH and CDR2 LQKENI. The CDR3 DNA reads as TGTGCCAGCTCACCAAACCTCGCGGACAGGGGTTCAGCAACTAATGAAAAACTGTTTTTT. Translated, it gives CASSPNLADRGSATNEKLFF.

The CDR3: CSVSMTGTANEKLFF. The CDR3 coding sequence is TGCAGCGTGTCGATGACAGGGACGGCTAATGAAAAACTGTTTTTT. The chain joins TRBV29-1 to TRBJ1-4; 7 bases map to TRBD1. CDR1 and CDR2 (germline): SQVTM, ANQGSEA. The CDR3 has 15 residues. Trimming at V came to 6 bases and at J to 3 bases, leaving 10 bases not matched to a gene.

The gene calls are TRBV11-2 and TRBJ2-7, with 11 bases fitting TRBD1. CDR3 length: 16 amino acids. CDR1 SGHAT and CDR2 FQNNGV come from the germline V gene. V shed 0 bases, J shed 3 bases, and the junction held 4 bases outside the gene matches. The CDR3 nucleotides are TGTGCCAGCAGCTTAGATGGGGGACAGGGGGTCTACGAGCAGTACTTC. Residues: CASSLDGGQGVYEQYF.

The V and J genes are TRBV27 and TRBJ2-7; TRBD2 aligns across 13 bases. The CDR3 totals 17 residues. In germline, CDR1 is MNHEY, CDR2 SMNVEV (reference sequence). Germline trimming cut 2 bases from V and 5 bases from J; bases unmatched to any gene: 9. CDR3 loop: CASSLLPGLAGRDEQYF. The CDR3 DNA reads TGTGCCAGCAGTTTACTCCCGGGACTAGCGGGGAGGGACGAGCAGTACTTC.

The chain has TRBV5-4 and TRBJ2-7, with 8 bases matching TRBD1. The CDR3 is made up of 13 amino acids. Germline lookup yields CDR1 SGHNT and CDR2 YYREEE (reference sequence). J lost 5 bases, V lost 5 bases, and 6 bases had no gene match. DNA for the CDR3: TGTGCCAGCAGTCATGACAGGGGCCACGAGCAGTACTTC. This translates into CASSHDRGHEQYF. Based on the CDR3 plus reference TRBV5-4 and TRBJ2-7, the full variable domain is ETGVTQSPTHLIKTRGQQVTLRCSSQSGHNTVSWYQQALGQGPQFIFQYYREEENGRGNFPPRFSGLQFPNYSSELNVNALELDDSALYLCASSHDRGHEQYFGPGTRLTVT.

V usage is TRBV18 and J usage is TRBJ2-5; D unresolved. Germline assignment: CDR1 KGHSH and CDR2 LQKENI. V shed 10 bases and J shed 5 bases, with 11 bases lying between them. The CDR3 sequence is 11 residues long. CDR3 DNA: TGTGCCACAACGGTTGCGGAGACCCAGTACTTC. Translating it yields CATTVAETQYF.

This clone was seen only a few times. The genes are TRBV27 and TRBJ2-3; 13 positions agree with TRBD2. The germline CDR1 and CDR2 sequences are MNHEY and SMNVEV (reference sequence). V lost 5 bases to trimming and J lost 4 bases; unmatched junction nucleotides: 3. The CDR3 is 15 residues long. CDR3: CASSPGLAGADTQYF. CDR3 DNA: TGTGCCAGCAGTCCCGGACTAGCGGGGGCAGATACGCAGTATTTT.